This T cell receptor beta chain stems from a study of blood T cells in healthy people across ages. It was with a sample-barcoded 5' primer and a J-beta primer mix that a second PCR of about 7 to 12 cycles was run. TCRdb ran MiXCR on the 5' RACE reads and lists one entry per CDR3 protein. This sample carries about 1,500,000 distinct CDR3 sequences, approximately 38% of them seen once, and the ten largest clones take 7% to 9.5%. CDR1 LGHNA and CDR2 YNFKEQ come from the germline V gene. The CDR3 length is 15 residues. V was cut by 0 bases and J by 2 bases, with 9 bases left in between. The clonotype originates from a woman in her late teens or twenties in good health. The genes are TRBV4-2 and TRBJ2-3; D is possibly TRBD2 (5 bases). Input material: blood. Written as DNA, the CDR3 is TGTGCCAGCAGCCAAGAGAACGGGGTCACAGATACGCAGTATTTT. Translated: CASSQENGVTDTQYF.